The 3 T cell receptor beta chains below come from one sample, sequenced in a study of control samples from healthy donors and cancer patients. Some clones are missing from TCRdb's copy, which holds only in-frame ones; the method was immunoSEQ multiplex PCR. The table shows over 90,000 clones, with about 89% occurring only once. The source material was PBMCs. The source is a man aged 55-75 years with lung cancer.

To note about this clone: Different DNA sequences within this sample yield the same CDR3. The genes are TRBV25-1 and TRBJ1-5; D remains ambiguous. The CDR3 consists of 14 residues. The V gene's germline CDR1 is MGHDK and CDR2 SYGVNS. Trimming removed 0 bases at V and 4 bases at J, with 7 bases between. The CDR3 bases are TGTGCCAGCAGTGAATACTCACTTAATCAGCCCCAGCATTTT. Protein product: CASSEYSLNQPQHF.

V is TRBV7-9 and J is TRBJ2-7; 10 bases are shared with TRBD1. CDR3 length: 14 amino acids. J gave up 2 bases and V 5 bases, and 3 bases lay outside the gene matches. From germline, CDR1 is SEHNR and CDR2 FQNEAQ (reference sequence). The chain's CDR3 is CASSMGTGAYEQYF. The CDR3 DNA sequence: TGTGCCAGCAGCATGGGGACAGGGGCCTACGAGCAGTACTTC.

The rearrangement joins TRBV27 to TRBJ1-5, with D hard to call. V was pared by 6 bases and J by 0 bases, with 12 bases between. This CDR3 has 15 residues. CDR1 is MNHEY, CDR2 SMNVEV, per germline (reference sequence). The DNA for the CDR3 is TGTGCCAGCAGCCTAAGCCCCTTTAGCAATCAGCCCCAGCATTTT. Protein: CASSLSPFSNQPQHF.